A selection of T cell receptor beta chains follows, all from one sample in a study of T cells in Graves' hyperthyroidism and ophthalmopathy. From the multiplex PCR reads, TCRdb called clonotypes with MiXCR, one entry per CDR3 protein. The sample carries over 150,000 distinct CDR3 sequences, about 15% recorded once. The specimen was blood. These receptors originate from a woman between 50 and 59 years old with Graves' hyperthyroidism. Each CDR3 is given with its conserved first and last residue. A D gene is named only where the DNA matches it firmly. Some rows have no size entry. The others give once, few or many, or a class for an expanded clone.

v_call: TRBV5-8; clone_size: -; d_call: -; j_call: TRBJ2-5; cdr3_nt: TGTGCCAGCAGCCGGACCCAAACGGGGAAGGAGACCCAGTACTTC; cdr3_aa: CASSRTQTGKETQYF
v_call: TRBV12-3/TRBV12-4; clone_size: many; d_call: TRBD1; j_call: TRBJ1-1; cdr3_nt: TGTGCCAGCAGTTTATCCCGGGGACAGACGAACACTGAAGCTTTCTTT; cdr3_aa: CASSLSRGQTNTEAFF
v_call: TRBV30; clone_size: many; d_call: TRBD1; j_call: TRBJ2-1; cdr3_nt: TGTGCCTGGAGTTGGGACAGGGTTAGGAATGAGCAGTTCTTC; cdr3_aa: CAWSWDRVRNEQFF
v_call: TRBV20-1; clone_size: many; d_call: TRBD2; j_call: TRBJ2-1; cdr3_nt: TGCAGTGCTAGAGATTGGACTAGCGGGAGTTTCTACAATGAGCAGTTCTTC; cdr3_aa: CSARDWTSGSFYNEQFF
v_call: TRBV7-9; clone_size: -; d_call: -; j_call: TRBJ1-3; cdr3_nt: TGTGCCAGCAGCTTGGCGGATGGAAACACCATATATTTT; cdr3_aa: CASSLADGNTIYF
v_call: TRBV6-1; clone_size: many; d_call: -; j_call: TRBJ1-5; cdr3_nt: TGTGCCAGCAGTGAAGCCGGGGGCCCCAATCAGCCCCAGCATTTT; cdr3_aa: CASSEAGGPNQPQHF
v_call: TRBV27; clone_size: -; d_call: TRBD2; j_call: TRBJ2-5; cdr3_nt: TGTGCCAGCAGAGGACTAGCGGGAGTAGAAGAGACCCAGTACTTC; cdr3_aa: CASRGLAGVEETQYF
v_call: TRBV29-1; clone_size: -; d_call: -; j_call: TRBJ1-1; cdr3_nt: TGCAGCGTCGGGAAGGGGGTTGGCCCCCGGGATTTCTTT; cdr3_aa: CSVGKGVGPRDFF
v_call: TRBV18; clone_size: -; d_call: -; j_call: TRBJ2-1; cdr3_nt: TGTGCCAGCTCACCAATACCCCTCCCGGTACAAGCAATCTCCTACAATGAGCAGTTCTTC; cdr3_aa: CASSPIPLPVQAISYNEQFF
v_call: TRBV28; clone_size: many; d_call: TRBD1; j_call: TRBJ1-2; cdr3_nt: TGTGCCAGCAGTTCTCCCGGGACAGGCACCGGCTACACCTTC; cdr3_aa: CASSSPGTGTGYTF
v_call: TRBV13; clone_size: many; d_call: -; j_call: TRBJ1-2; cdr3_nt: TGTGCCAGCAGTGAAGGAGGGGCGCCTAACTATGGCTACACCTTC; cdr3_aa: CASSEGGAPNYGYTF
v_call: TRBV25-1; clone_size: -; d_call: -; j_call: TRBJ2-1; cdr3_nt: TGTGCCAGCAGTGAAGTCACAGGTTCAGACTCCTACAATGAGCAGTTCTTC; cdr3_aa: CASSEVTGSDSYNEQFF
v_call: TRBV28; clone_size: once; d_call: -; j_call: TRBJ1-1; cdr3_nt: TGTGCCAGCAGTTCTCCTGGCTCCCAGGGGACTGAAGCTTTCTTT; cdr3_aa: CASSSPGSQGTEAFF
v_call: TRBV5-1; clone_size: -; d_call: TRBD1; j_call: TRBJ2-5; cdr3_nt: TGCGCCAGCAGCTTGCGTAGGCAGGGGGCCGGAGAGACCCAGTACTTC; cdr3_aa: CASSLRRQGAGETQYF
v_call: TRBV24-1; clone_size: once; d_call: -; j_call: TRBJ2-6; cdr3_nt: TGTGCCACCAGTGACCTCCACCCAGGGGTTGCAGGGGCCAACGTCCTGACTTTC; cdr3_aa: CATSDLHPGVAGANVLTF
v_call: TRBV12-3/TRBV12-4; clone_size: many; d_call: TRBD1; j_call: TRBJ1-1; cdr3_nt: TGTGCCAGCAGTCCGATCGGACAGGAGAACACTGAAGCTTTCTTT; cdr3_aa: CASSPIGQENTEAFF
v_call: TRBV18; clone_size: -; d_call: TRBD1; j_call: TRBJ1-5; cdr3_nt: TGTGCCAGCTCACCGAGCGGGACAGGGTTGGGAAGCAATCAGCCCCAGCATTTT; cdr3_aa: CASSPSGTGLGSNQPQHF
v_call: TRBV4-1; clone_size: few; d_call: TRBD1; j_call: TRBJ1-4; cdr3_nt: TGCGCCAGCAGCCAAGAAACCGGGACAGGGGATGAAAAACTGTTTTTT; cdr3_aa: CASSQETGTGDEKLFF
v_call: TRBV19; clone_size: -; d_call: -; j_call: TRBJ1-2; cdr3_nt: TGTGCCAGTACTTATCCGCCAGATAACTATGGCTACACCTTC; cdr3_aa: CASTYPPDNYGYTF
v_call: TRBV24-1; clone_size: once; d_call: -; j_call: TRBJ2-5; cdr3_nt: TGTGCCTCCAGCGCGGGTACAGGTGTGCAAGAGACCCAGTACTTC; cdr3_aa: CASSAGTGVQETQYF
v_call: TRBV11-2; clone_size: many; d_call: TRBD2; j_call: TRBJ2-7; cdr3_nt: TGTGCCAGCAGCACCAGTAGCGGGAGTAGGTCCTACGAGCAGTACTTC; cdr3_aa: CASSTSSGSRSYEQYF
v_call: TRBV11-1; clone_size: -; d_call: -; j_call: TRBJ2-1; cdr3_nt: TGTGCCAGCTTGAACCCTACTGGCGGGAAGAAACACAATGAGCAGTTCTTC; cdr3_aa: CASLNPTGGKKHNEQFF
v_call: TRBV20-1; clone_size: many; d_call: -; j_call: TRBJ2-7; cdr3_nt: TGCAGTGCTAGCACCATCACAGGGAGCCACGAGCAGTACTTC; cdr3_aa: CSASTITGSHEQYF
v_call: TRBV11-3; clone_size: -; d_call: TRBD2; j_call: TRBJ2-1; cdr3_nt: TGTGCCAGCAGCTCCCGTAGCGGGAGGAGTCCCTACAATGAGCAGTTCTTC; cdr3_aa: CASSSRSGRSPYNEQFF
v_call: TRBV28; clone_size: many; d_call: -; j_call: TRBJ2-7; cdr3_nt: TGTGCCAGCAGTTTCTTCGGGAACCTATACGAGCAGTACTTC; cdr3_aa: CASSFFGNLYEQYF
v_call: TRBV6-2/TRBV6-3; clone_size: many; d_call: -; j_call: TRBJ1-5; cdr3_nt: TGTGCCAGCAGTTACTCTTGGGGGCCGGTCCAGCCCCAGCATTTT; cdr3_aa: CASSYSWGPVQPQHF
v_call: TRBV28; clone_size: -; d_call: -; j_call: TRBJ1-3; cdr3_nt: TGTGCCAGCAGTTTCAGTACCGGAAACACCATATATTTT; cdr3_aa: CASSFSTGNTIYF
v_call: TRBV10-3; clone_size: many; d_call: TRBD2; j_call: TRBJ2-7; cdr3_nt: TGTGCCATCAGTGAGTCGGTGGTAGCGGGAGCTGAGCAGTACTTC; cdr3_aa: CAISESVVAGAEQYF
v_call: TRBV18; clone_size: many; d_call: -; j_call: TRBJ1-2; cdr3_nt: TGTGCCAGCTCACCAATCGGGGAACGAACACCCTATGGCTACACCTTC; cdr3_aa: CASSPIGERTPYGYTF
v_call: TRBV29-1; clone_size: few; d_call: -; j_call: TRBJ1-4; cdr3_nt: TGCAGCGTCCTTTTAGGGGATGAAAAACTGTTTTTT; cdr3_aa: CSVLLGDEKLFF
v_call: TRBV9; clone_size: many; d_call: -; j_call: TRBJ1-2; cdr3_nt: TGTGCCAGCAGCGGGACTGAAGACTACTATGGCTACACCTTC; cdr3_aa: CASSGTEDYYGYTF
v_call: TRBV20-1; clone_size: many; d_call: TRBD1; j_call: TRBJ1-2; cdr3_nt: TGCAGTGCTAGAAATACCGGGACAGACTATGGCTACACCTTC; cdr3_aa: CSARNTGTDYGYTF
v_call: TRBV20-1; clone_size: -; d_call: -; j_call: TRBJ1-2; cdr3_nt: TGCAGTGCTAGAGTCCGGGCGGCGGGCTACACCTTC; cdr3_aa: CSARVRAAGYTF
v_call: TRBV10-3; clone_size: few; d_call: TRBD1; j_call: TRBJ1-4; cdr3_nt: TGTGCCATCAGCAAACAGGGGGTTGCAACTAATGAAAAACTGTTTTTT; cdr3_aa: CAISKQGVATNEKLFF
v_call: TRBV12-3/TRBV12-4; clone_size: many; d_call: TRBD1; j_call: TRBJ2-7; cdr3_nt: TGTGCCAGCAGTAATACAGGGGCCTACGAGCAGTACTTC; cdr3_aa: CASSNTGAYEQYF
v_call: TRBV30; clone_size: many; d_call: -; j_call: TRBJ1-1; cdr3_nt: TGTGCCTGGAGTCCGCCGGGACGTAGAGCTTTCTTT; cdr3_aa: CAWSPPGRRAFF
v_call: TRBV27; clone_size: many; d_call: -; j_call: TRBJ2-7; cdr3_nt: TGTGCCAGCAGTTCGGGACCAACAGCGCACTACGAGCAGTACTTC; cdr3_aa: CASSSGPTAHYEQYF
v_call: TRBV12-3/TRBV12-4; clone_size: many; d_call: -; j_call: TRBJ1-5; cdr3_nt: TGTGCCAGCAGTTTAGCGGGAGGGCAGCATAGCAATCAGCCCCAGCATTTT; cdr3_aa: CASSLAGGQHSNQPQHF
v_call: TRBV11-2; clone_size: many; d_call: TRBD2; j_call: TRBJ2-5; cdr3_nt: TGTGCCAGCAGCCCCGGCGGGAGTTTCCAAGAGACCCAGTACTTC; cdr3_aa: CASSPGGSFQETQYF
v_call: TRBV7-8; clone_size: many; d_call: TRBD2; j_call: TRBJ2-3; cdr3_nt: TGTGCCAGCAGCCAAACCGGGACTAGCGGCACAGATACGCAGTATTTT; cdr3_aa: CASSQTGTSGTDTQYF
v_call: TRBV7-2; clone_size: many; d_call: TRBD2; j_call: TRBJ2-7; cdr3_nt: TGTGCCAGCAGCTCTCGGACTAGCGGGAAAGGCTCCTACGAGCAGTACTTC; cdr3_aa: CASSSRTSGKGSYEQYF
v_call: TRBV28; clone_size: -; d_call: TRBD1; j_call: TRBJ2-7; cdr3_nt: TGTGCCAGCAGTTTAATAGGGACAGGGGCTTACGAGCAGTACTTC; cdr3_aa: CASSLIGTGAYEQYF
v_call: TRBV20-1; clone_size: many; d_call: TRBD2; j_call: TRBJ2-1; cdr3_nt: TGCAGTGCTAGTCTAGCGGGAGGGCCTAGTGAGCAGTTCTTC; cdr3_aa: CSASLAGGPSEQFF
v_call: TRBV18; clone_size: -; d_call: -; j_call: TRBJ2-6; cdr3_nt: TGTGCCAGCTCACCACTAGGGTCTGGGGCCAACGTCCTGACTTTC; cdr3_aa: CASSPLGSGANVLTF
v_call: TRBV6-1; clone_size: many; d_call: TRBD2; j_call: TRBJ2-7; cdr3_nt: TGTGCCAGCAGTTCCGTGGCTAGCGGGAGGTACGAGCAGTACTTC; cdr3_aa: CASSSVASGRYEQYF